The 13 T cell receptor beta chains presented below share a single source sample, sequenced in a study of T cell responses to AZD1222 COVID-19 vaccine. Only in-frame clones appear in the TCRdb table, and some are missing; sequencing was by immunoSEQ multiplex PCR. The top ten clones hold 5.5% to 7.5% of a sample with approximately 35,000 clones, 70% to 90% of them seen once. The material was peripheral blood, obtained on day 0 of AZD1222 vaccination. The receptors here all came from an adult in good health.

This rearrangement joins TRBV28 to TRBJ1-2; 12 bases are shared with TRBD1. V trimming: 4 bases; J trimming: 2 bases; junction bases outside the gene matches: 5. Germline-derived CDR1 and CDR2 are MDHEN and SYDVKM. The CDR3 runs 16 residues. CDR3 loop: CASSSRDRGRNYGYTF. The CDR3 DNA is TGTGCCAGCAGTTCCCGGGACAGGGGGCGCAACTATGGCTACACCTTC.

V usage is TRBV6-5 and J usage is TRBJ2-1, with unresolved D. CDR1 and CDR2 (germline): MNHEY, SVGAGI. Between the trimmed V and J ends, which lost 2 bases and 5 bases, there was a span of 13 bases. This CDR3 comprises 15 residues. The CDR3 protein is CASSYRADWHNEQFF. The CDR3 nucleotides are TGTGCCAGCAGTTACAGGGCGGATTGGCACAATGAGCAGTTCTTC.

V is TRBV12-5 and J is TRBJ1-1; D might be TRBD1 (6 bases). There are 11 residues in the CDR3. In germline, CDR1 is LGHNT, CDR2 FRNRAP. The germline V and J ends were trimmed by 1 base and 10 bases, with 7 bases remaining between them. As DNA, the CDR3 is TGTGCTAGTGGTTTGGACAGGGCAGCTTTCTTT. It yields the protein CASGLDRAAFF.

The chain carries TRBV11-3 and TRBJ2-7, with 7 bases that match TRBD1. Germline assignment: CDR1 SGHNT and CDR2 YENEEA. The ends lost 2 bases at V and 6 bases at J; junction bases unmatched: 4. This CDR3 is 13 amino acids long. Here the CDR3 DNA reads TGTGCCAGCAGCTTAAGTCGGACAGGCGAGCAGTACTTC. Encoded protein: CASSLSRTGEQYF. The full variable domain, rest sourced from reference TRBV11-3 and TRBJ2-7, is EAGVVQSPRYKIIEKKQPVAFWCNPISGHNTLYWYLQNLGQGPELLIRYENEEAVDDSQLPKDRFSAERLKGVDSTLKIQPAELGDSAVYLCASSLSRTGEQYFGPGTRLTVT.

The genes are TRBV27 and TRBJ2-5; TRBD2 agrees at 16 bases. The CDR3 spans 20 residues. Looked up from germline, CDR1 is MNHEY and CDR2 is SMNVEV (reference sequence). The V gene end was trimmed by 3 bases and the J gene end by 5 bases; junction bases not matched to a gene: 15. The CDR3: CASSFPDSGTSGGASETQYF. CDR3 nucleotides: TGTGCCAGCAGTTTCCCTGACTCCGGGACTAGCGGGGGGGCGTCGGAGACCCAGTACTTC.

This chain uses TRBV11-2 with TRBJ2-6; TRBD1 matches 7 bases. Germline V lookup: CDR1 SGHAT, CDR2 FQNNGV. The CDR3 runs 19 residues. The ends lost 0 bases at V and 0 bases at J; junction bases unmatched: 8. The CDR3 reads CASSLERTGKFSGANVLTF. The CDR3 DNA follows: TGTGCCAGCAGCTTAGAAAGGACAGGCAAGTTCTCTGGGGCCAACGTCCTGACTTTC.

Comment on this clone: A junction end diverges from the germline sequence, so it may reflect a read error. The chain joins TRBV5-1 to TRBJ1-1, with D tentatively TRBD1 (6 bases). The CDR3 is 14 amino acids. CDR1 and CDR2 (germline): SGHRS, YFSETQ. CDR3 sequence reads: CVSNDQGPNTEAFF. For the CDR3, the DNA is TGCGTCAGCAACGATCAGGGGCCGAACACTGAAGCTTTCTTT. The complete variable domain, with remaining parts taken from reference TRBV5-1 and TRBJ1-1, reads KAGVTQTPRYLIKTRGQQVTLSCSPISGHRSVSWYQQTPGQGLQFLFEYFSETQRNKGNFPGRFSGRQFSNSRSEMNVSTLELGDSALYLCVSNDQGPNTEAFFGQGTRLTVV.

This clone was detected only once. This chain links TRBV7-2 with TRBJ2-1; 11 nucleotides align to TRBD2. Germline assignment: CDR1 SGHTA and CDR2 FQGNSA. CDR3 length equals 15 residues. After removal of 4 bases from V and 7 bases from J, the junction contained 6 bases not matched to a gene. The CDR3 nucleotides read TGTGCCAGCAGCTATCTAGCGGGGGGTTCAAATGAGCAGTTCTTC. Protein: CASSYLAGGSNEQFF.

CDR3 sequence (DNA): TGTGCCAGCAGTTACTCTCTGGGCCAGGTCAACACCGGGGAGCTGTTTTTT. It specifies CASSYSLGQVNTGELFF. V and J are TRBV6-2 or TRBV6-3 and TRBJ2-2; D remains ambiguous. CDR3 length equals 17 residues. Germline V gene lookup returns CDR1 MNHEY and CDR2 SVGEGT. V shed 0 bases and J shed 2 bases, with 13 bases lying between them.

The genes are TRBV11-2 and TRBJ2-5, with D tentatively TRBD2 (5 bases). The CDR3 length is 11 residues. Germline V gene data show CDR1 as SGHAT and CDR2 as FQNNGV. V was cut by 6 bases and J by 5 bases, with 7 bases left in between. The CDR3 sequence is CASSPGETQYF. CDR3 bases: TGTGCCAGCAGTCCGGGGGAGACCCAGTACTTC.

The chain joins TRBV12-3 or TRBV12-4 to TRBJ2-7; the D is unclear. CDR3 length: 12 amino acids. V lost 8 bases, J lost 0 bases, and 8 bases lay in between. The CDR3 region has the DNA TGTGCCAGCGGGCGGAACTCCTACGAGCAGTACTTC. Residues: CASGRNSYEQYF.

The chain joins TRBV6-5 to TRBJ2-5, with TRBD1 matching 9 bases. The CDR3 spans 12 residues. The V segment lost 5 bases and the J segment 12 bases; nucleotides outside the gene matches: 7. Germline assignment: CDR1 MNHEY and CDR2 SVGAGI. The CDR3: CASSQKRTGEYF. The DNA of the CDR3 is TGTGCCAGCAGTCAAAAAAGGACAGGGGAGTACTTC.

CDR3 DNA: TGTGCCAGCAGTTTACTAGCGGATAACACAGATACGCAGTATTTT. Translated, it gives CASSLLADNTDTQYF. This chain links TRBV28 with TRBJ2-3; 7 positions agree with TRBD2. CDR1 and CDR2 (germline): MDHEN, SYDVKM. The CDR3 is 15 amino acids. Losses at the gene ends were 2 bases for V and 2 bases for J; bases not matched to a gene: 4.